This T cell receptor (beta chain) was recorded in a study of blood T cell repertoires in COVID-19. Whole-study context: Samples taken during acute and convalescent COVID-19 were collected in the United States, Italy and Spain.

Some clones are missing from TCRdb's copy, which holds only in-frame ones; the method was immunoSEQ multiplex PCR. The data show a few hundred thousand clones, more than 75% seen once. CDR1 and CDR2 from the germline V gene are SGHRS and YFSETQ. The V end lost 0 bases, the J end lost 4 bases, and 7 bases lay between the germline ends. The CDR3 loop spans 13 amino acids. The material sequenced was peripheral blood. The TCR comes from a woman aged 45-60 years with acute or convalescent COVID-19. The rearrangement uses TRBV5-1 and TRBJ2-5, with D perhaps matching TRBD1 (5 bases). Written as DNA, the CDR3 is TGCGCCAGCAGCTTGGGGGGCGGAGAGACCCAGTACTTC. Protein product: CASSLGGGETQYF.